The sequence of this T cell receptor (beta chain) was determined in a study of T-cell memory formation after mild COVID-19. Study findings and constraints: Researchers report contracting CD4+ clones mostly in CM and EM, with CD8+ clones in EMRA. Clonal second-wave expansions that peaked on day 37 had unconfirmed SARS-CoV-2 specificity.

Note on this clonotype: The target antigen is unknown.

In TCRdb, the 5' RACE reads were re-called with MiXCR into one record per CDR3 protein. The sample consists of some 150,000 distinct CDR3 sequences, 11% to 15% of them appearing once. The CDR3 is 14 amino acids. J lost 4 bases, V lost 5 bases, and 8 bases had no gene match. Germline V gene sequence: CDR1 PRHDT, CDR2 FYEKMQ (reference sequence). The sequenced sample consisted of PBMCs or a T cell subset sorted from them (not recorded which). The chain has TRBV13 and TRBJ2-7; 7 bases are a match to TRBD1. This TCR was recovered from an adult woman who had mild COVID-19 (a few samples of this study predate the infection). Cell type and time point are not known. CDR3 bases: TGTGCCAGCAGCCTCAGGGGGTCCCCGTACGAGCAGTACTTC. Its protein is CASSLRGSPYEQYF.